What follows is one TCR beta chain and its context. Its antigen is unidentified. This record belongs to a study of shared clonotypes between healthy human individuals. Researchers divided each subset's genomic DNA evenly across several immunoSEQ plates. The assay was immunoSEQ multiplex PCR, and TCRdb's table has in-frame clones only and misses some. The data hold about 2.4 million clones, with more than 90% observed a single time. Whole-study findings and limits: The expectation was that sequencing depth would affect clonotype sharing among donors. Tissue TCR repertoires likely differ from these blood-only repertoires.

The trim removed 5 bases at V and 0 bases at J, leaving 4 bases unmatched. Per germline, CDR1 SGHVS and CDR2 FQNEAQ. CDR3 length equals 17 residues. This TCR derives from a man between 18 and 29 years old in good health. J is TRBJ1-6 and V is TRBV7-8, with 10 bases aligning to TRBD1. Sequenced material: naive CD4+ T cells sorted from blood. Subset reported: CD45RA+ positively selected. CDR3 sequence reads: CASSRRDRGSYNSPLHF. The CDR3 nucleotides are TGTGCCAGCAGCCGGAGGGACAGGGGCTCCTATAATTCACCCCTCCACTTT.